This T cell receptor beta chain was sequenced during a study of somatic mutations in cytotoxic T cells in rheumatoid arthritis. This clone came up a few times. Its antigen is currently unknown. Study findings and constraints: Statistical analysis of the slight TRBV07 underrepresentation in rheumatoid arthritis patients did not adjust for multiple comparisons.

TCRdb keeps only in-frame clones here, not all; method: immunoSEQ multiplex PCR. The sample has more than 11,000 clones, 65% to 80% seen once. V was pared by 9 bases and J by 0 bases, with 18 bases between. Germline CDR1 is MNHEY and CDR2 is SMNVEV (reference sequence). The CDR3 has 15 amino acids. Sequenced: CD8+ T cells sorted from blood. The clonotype was recovered from an adult with rheumatoid arthritis. The gene calls are TRBV27 and TRBJ2-7; the D gene is possibly TRBD2 (6 bases). The CDR3 loop reads CASVGGPSGSYEQYF. The CDR3 DNA is TGTGCCAGTGTGGGGGGACCATCGGGCTCCTACGAGCAGTACTTC.